These 15 T cell receptor beta chains share one sample of origin, sequenced in a study of T cells after yellow fever vaccination. TCRdb reprocessed the 5' RACE reads with MiXCR, giving one entry per CDR3 protein. The sample holds 300,000 to 400,000 distinct CDR3 sequences; 6.2% are singletons and the top ten take about 15%. Here the sequenced sample was PBMCs, taken 5 days after the yellow fever booster vaccination. The receptor source for this set is a young man who received the YFV17D yellow fever vaccine.

This clonotype was seen repeatedly, ten times or more. The rearrangement links TRBV2 to TRBJ2-5, with unresolved D. The length of the CDR3 is 17 residues. With 2 bases removed from V and 2 bases from J, the gap between germline ends came to 18 bases. Germline V gene sequence: CDR1 SNHLY, CDR2 FYNNEI. The CDR3 sequence: CASSENIRAFNQETQYF. The CDR3 DNA reads as TGTGCCAGCAGTGAAAACATTCGGGCCTTCAATCAAGAGACCCAGTACTTC.

At least ten counts were recorded for this clonotype. This chain connects TRBV10-1 to TRBJ2-3; possible D gene TRBD2, 6 bases. Trimming removed 5 bases from V and 1 base from J, with 25 bases in between. The CDR3 runs to 19 residues. The germline V gene has CDR1 WNHNN and CDR2 SYGVQD (reference sequence). The CDR3: CASSRRLGGISIGTDTQYF. The DNA for the CDR3 is TGCGCCAGCAGTCGGAGACTAGGCGGGATTTCGATCGGCACAGATACGCAGTATTTT.

This clonotype was found many times. The chain employs TRBV7-2 and TRBJ1-1; possible D gene TRBD1, 6 bases. V shed 4 bases and J shed 1 base, with 10 bases lying between them. The CDR3 has 14 residues. Germline CDR1 reads SGHTA; CDR2 reads FQGNSA. In DNA, the CDR3 is TGTGCCAGCAGCTCGGGACACACGAACACTGAAGCTTTCTTT. Amino acid sequence: CASSSGHTNTEAFF.

This clonotype occurred a few times. The rearrangement links TRBV14 to TRBJ1-2, with 8 bases that match TRBD1. This CDR3 is 14 amino acids long. J was trimmed by 8 bases and V by 3 bases; bases with no gene match: 8. In germline, CDR1 is SGHDN, CDR2 FVKESK. This CDR3 reads CASSQDRAFMGYTF. In DNA, the CDR3 is TGTGCCAGCAGCCAGGACAGGGCTTTTATGGGCTACACCTTC. Full variable domain (missing parts from reference TRBV14 and TRBJ1-2): EAGVTQFPSHSVIEKGQTVTLRCDPISGHDNLYWYRRVMGKEIKFLLHFVKESKQDESGMPNNRFLAERTGGTYSTLKVQPAELEDSGVYFCASSQDRAFMGYTFGSGTRLTVV.

The DNA of the CDR3 is TGTGCCAGCTCACCACCCACCGGGTTGGGTGACTATGGCTACACCTTC. This gives the protein CASSPPTGLGDYGYTF. The chain recombines TRBV18 with TRBJ1-2, with unresolved D. The CDR3 is 16 residues long. Trimming removed 0 bases from V and 3 bases from J, with 14 bases in between. Looked up from germline, CDR1 is KGHSH and CDR2 is LQKENI.

There are many counts of this clonotype. The rearrangement joins TRBV12-3 or TRBV12-4 to TRBJ1-2; weak D call: TRBD1 (6 bases). This CDR3 is 13 amino acids long. V was cut by 6 bases and J by 7 bases, with 15 bases left in between. CDR3 sequence reads: CASSPQGGAGYTF. The CDR3 coding sequence is TGTGCCAGCAGCCCACAGGGAGGTGCTGGCTACACCTTC.

This clonotype was observed at least ten times. The chain recombines TRBV5-1 with TRBJ2-2; no clear D. Trimming left V 2 bases short and J 3 bases short, with 8 bases between. From germline, CDR1 is SGHRS and CDR2 YFSETQ. The CDR3 contains 14 residues. The CDR3, as DNA: TGCGCCAGCAGCTTATCCCCAGACACCGGGGAGCTGTTTTTT. It translates to CASSLSPDTGELFF.

In regard to this clonotype: At one boundary the junction diverges from the germline segment, which might be a read error. The chain has TRBV20-1 and TRBJ2-2; 7 bases fit TRBD1. Germline V gene lookup returns CDR1 DFQATT and CDR2 SNEGSKA (reference sequence). This CDR3 has 18 residues. CDR3 residues: CCATGALSDLSNTGELFF. The CDR3 region has the DNA TGCTGTGCAACAGGGGCACTATCCGATCTGTCGAACACCGGGGAGCTGTTTTTT.

In this sample, this clonotype turned up a few times. This chain links TRBV12-3 or TRBV12-4 with TRBJ2-7; maybe TRBD2 (5 bases). V dropped 3 bases and J dropped 6 bases, with 9 bases sitting between them. The CDR3 is 12 residues long. The CDR3 DNA sequence: TGTGCCAGCAGTTTTACTAGACGCGAGCAGTACTTC. Protein product: CASSFTRREQYF.

The V and J genes are TRBV19 and TRBJ1-5, with D tentatively TRBD1 (5 bases). Germline loops: CDR1 LNHDA, CDR2 SQIVND (reference sequence). The CDR3 extends over 15 amino acids. V shed 6 bases and J shed 2 bases, with 14 bases lying between them. The CDR3 region is CASSLGHSGNQPQHF. CDR3 in DNA: TGTGCCAGTAGCCTAGGACATTCGGGCAATCAGCCCCAGCATTTT.

This clonotype was seen at least ten times. The rearrangement joins TRBV27 to TRBJ2-3; 11 bases fit TRBD2. CDR1 and CDR2 from the germline V gene are MNHEY and SMNVEV (reference sequence). This CDR3 contains 20 residues. Trimming at V came to 6 bases and at J to 4 bases, leaving 21 bases not matched to a gene. The CDR3 reads CASSRPFTSGSSSSADTQYF. The DNA for the CDR3 is TGTGCCAGCAGCCGACCCTTCACTAGCGGGAGTTCGTCTTCGGCAGATACGCAGTATTTT.

This clonotype was observed a handful of times. The gene calls are TRBV7-2 and TRBJ2-5; 8 positions match TRBD2. The CDR3 is 14 residues long. V trimming: 8 bases; J trimming: 5 bases; junction bases outside the gene matches: 10. Germline assignment: CDR1 SGHTA and CDR2 FQGNSA. The CDR3, as DNA: TGTGCCAGCCGACGGGAGGGGTCGAGGGAGACCCAGTACTTC. Protein sequence: CASRREGSRETQYF. Combining the CDR3 with reference TRBV7-2 and TRBJ2-5 gives the whole variable domain GAGVSQSPSNKVTEKGKDVELRCDPISGHTALYWYRQSLGQGLEFLIYFQGNSAPDKSGLPSDRFSAERTGGSVSTLTIQRTQQEDSAVYLCASRREGSRETQYFGPGTRLLVL.

This clonotype was recorded at least ten times. This chain uses TRBV4-3 with TRBJ1-1; the D is unclear. The germline CDR1 and CDR2 sequences are LGHNA and YSLEER. The CDR3 contains 15 residues. The germline V and J ends were trimmed by 4 bases and 2 bases, with 14 bases remaining between them. CDR3 DNA: TGCGCCAGCAGCCGTTCGACGACAACTAACACTGAAGCTTTCTTT. Translating gives CASSRSTTTNTEAFF.

Many counts were recorded for this clonotype. The chain joins TRBV12-3 or TRBV12-4 to TRBJ2-7; D ambiguous. The CDR3 extends over 11 amino acids. V gave up 3 bases and J gave up 5 bases, with 5 bases separating them. CDR3 residues: CASSFNHEQYF. The CDR3 nucleotides are TGTGCCAGCAGTTTCAACCACGAGCAGTACTTC.

This clonotype has at least ten counts. V gene TRBV11-2 combines with J gene TRBJ2-5; D is unclear. From germline, CDR1 is SGHAT and CDR2 FQNNGV. The CDR3 extends over 15 amino acids. V lost 3 bases, J lost 2 bases, and 13 bases lay in between. The CDR3 DNA reads TGTGCCAGCAGCTTCGGCGGCGCCTCACAAGAGACCCAGTACTTC. This encodes CASSFGGASQETQYF.